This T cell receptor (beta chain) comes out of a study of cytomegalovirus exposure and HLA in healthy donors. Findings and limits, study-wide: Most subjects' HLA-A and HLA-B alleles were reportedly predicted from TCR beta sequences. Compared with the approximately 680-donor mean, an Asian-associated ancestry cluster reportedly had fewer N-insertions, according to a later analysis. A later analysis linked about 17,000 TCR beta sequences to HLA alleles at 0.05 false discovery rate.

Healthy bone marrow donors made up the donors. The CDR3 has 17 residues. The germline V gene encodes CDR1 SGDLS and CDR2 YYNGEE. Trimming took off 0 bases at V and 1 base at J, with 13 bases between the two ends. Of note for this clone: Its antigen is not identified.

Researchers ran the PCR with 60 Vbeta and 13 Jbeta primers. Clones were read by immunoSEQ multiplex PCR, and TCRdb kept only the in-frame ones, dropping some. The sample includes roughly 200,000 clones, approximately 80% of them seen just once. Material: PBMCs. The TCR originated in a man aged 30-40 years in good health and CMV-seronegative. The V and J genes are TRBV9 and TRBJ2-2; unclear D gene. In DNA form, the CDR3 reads TGTGCCAGCAGCGTAGGGGCAGGTGTGGGGAACACCGGGGAGCTGTTTTTT. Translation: CASSVGAGVGNTGELFF.